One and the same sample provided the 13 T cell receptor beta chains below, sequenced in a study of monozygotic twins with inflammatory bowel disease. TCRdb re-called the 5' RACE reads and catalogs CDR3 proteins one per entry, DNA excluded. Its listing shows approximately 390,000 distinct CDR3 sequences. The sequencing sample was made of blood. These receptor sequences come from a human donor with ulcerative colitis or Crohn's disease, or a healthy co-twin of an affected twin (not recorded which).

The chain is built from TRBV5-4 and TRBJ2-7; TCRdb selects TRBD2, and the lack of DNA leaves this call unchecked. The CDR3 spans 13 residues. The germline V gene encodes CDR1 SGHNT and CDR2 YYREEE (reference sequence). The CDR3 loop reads CASSRLESSEQYF.

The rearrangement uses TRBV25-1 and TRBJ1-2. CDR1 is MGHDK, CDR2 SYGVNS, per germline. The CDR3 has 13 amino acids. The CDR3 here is CASSAVVNYGYTF.

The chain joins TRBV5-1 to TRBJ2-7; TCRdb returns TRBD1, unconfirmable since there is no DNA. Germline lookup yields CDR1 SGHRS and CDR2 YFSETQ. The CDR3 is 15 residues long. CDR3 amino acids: CASRVDSPHSYEQYF. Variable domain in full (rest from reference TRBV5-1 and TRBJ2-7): KAGVTQTPRYLIKTRGQQVTLSCSPISGHRSVSWYQQTPGQGLQFLFEYFSETQRNKGNFPGRFSGRQFSNSRSEMNVSTLELGDSALYLCASRVDSPHSYEQYFGPGTRLTVT.

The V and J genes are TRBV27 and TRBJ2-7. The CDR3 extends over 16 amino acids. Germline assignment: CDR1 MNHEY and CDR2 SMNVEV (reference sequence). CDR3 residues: CASSSPLLDGSYEQYF.

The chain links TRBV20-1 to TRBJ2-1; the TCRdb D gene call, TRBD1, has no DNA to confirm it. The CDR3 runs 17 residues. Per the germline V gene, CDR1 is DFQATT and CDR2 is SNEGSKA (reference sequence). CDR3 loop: CSARRDRGRPLIDEQFF.

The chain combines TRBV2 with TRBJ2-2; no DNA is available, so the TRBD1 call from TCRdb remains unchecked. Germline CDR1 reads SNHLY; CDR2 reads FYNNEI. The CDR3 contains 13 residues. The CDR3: CASRRGVTGELFF.

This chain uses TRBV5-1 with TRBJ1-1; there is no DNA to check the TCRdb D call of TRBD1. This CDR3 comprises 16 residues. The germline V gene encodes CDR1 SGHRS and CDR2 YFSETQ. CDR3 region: CASSSSRPSLNTEAFF.

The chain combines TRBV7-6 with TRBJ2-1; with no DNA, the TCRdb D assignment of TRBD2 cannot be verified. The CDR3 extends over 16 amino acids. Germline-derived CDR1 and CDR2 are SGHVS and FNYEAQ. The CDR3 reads CASSLFPGPSRYEQFF.

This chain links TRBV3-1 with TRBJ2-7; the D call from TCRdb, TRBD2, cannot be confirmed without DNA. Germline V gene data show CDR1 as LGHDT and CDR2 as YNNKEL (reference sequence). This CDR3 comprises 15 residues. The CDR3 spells CASSQEGLAAYEQYF.

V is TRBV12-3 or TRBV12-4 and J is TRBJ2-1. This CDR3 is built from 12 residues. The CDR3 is CASSLFANEQFF.

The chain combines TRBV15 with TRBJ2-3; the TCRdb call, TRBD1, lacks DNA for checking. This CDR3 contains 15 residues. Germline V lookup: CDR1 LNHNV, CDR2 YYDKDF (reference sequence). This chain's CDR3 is CATGGGGITTDTQYF. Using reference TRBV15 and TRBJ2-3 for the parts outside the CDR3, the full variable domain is DAMVIQNPRYQVTQFGKPVTLSCSQTLNHNVMYWYQQKSSQAPKLLFHYYDKDFNNEADTPDNFQSRRPNTSFCFLDIRSPGLGDTAMYLCATGGGGITTDTQYFGPGTRLTVL.

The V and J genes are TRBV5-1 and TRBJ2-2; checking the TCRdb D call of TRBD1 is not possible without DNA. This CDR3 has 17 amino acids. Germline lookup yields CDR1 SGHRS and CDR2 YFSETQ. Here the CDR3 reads CASSPGDRIVGTGELFF. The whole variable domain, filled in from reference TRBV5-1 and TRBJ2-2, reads KAGVTQTPRYLIKTRGQQVTLSCSPISGHRSVSWYQQTPGQGLQFLFEYFSETQRNKGNFPGRFSGRQFSNSRSEMNVSTLELGDSALYLCASSPGDRIVGTGELFFGEGSRLTVL.

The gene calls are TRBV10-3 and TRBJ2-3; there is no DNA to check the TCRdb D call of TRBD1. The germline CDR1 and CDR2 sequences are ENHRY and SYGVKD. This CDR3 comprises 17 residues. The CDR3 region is CAISDRIPTGGTDTQYF.